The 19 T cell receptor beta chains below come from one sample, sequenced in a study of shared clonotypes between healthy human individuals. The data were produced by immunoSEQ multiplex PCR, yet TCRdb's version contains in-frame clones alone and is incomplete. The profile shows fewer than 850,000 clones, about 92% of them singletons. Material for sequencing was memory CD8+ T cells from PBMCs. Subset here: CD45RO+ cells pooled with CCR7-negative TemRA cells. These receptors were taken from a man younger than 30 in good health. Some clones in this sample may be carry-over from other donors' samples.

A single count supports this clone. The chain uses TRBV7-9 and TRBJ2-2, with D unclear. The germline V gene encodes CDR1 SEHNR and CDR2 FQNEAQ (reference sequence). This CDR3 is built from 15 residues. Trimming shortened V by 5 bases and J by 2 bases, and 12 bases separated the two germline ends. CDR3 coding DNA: TGTGCCAGCAGCCCGCCCGCTCAAAACACCGGGGAGCTGTTTTTT. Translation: CASSPPAQNTGELFF.

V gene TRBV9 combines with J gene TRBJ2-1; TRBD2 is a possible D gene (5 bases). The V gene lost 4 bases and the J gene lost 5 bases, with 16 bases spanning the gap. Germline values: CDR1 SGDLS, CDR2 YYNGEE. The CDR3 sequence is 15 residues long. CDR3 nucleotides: TGTGCCAGCAGCCCAACTCGGGGAGTACACAATGAGCAGTTCTTC. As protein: CASSPTRGVHNEQFF.

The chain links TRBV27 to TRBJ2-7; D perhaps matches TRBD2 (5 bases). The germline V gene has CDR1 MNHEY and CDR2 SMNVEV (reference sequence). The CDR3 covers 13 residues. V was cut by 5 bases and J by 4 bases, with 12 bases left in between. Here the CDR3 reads CASSHRAGYEQYF. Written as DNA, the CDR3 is TGTGCCAGCAGTCATAGGGCGGGTTACGAGCAGTACTTC.

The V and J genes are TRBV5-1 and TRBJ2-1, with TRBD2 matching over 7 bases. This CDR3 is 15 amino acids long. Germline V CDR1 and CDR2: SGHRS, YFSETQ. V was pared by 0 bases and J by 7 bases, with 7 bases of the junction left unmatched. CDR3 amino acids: CASSLARLARNEQFF. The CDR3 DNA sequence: TGCGCCAGCAGCTTGGCCAGACTAGCTAGGAATGAGCAGTTCTTC.

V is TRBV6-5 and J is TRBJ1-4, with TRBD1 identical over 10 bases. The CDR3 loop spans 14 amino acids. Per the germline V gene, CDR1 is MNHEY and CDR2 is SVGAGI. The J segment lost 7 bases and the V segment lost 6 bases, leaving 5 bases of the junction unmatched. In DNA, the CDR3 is TGTGCCAGCAGCCCGACAGGGGGCCGTGAAAAACTGTTTTTT. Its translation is CASSPTGGREKLFF.

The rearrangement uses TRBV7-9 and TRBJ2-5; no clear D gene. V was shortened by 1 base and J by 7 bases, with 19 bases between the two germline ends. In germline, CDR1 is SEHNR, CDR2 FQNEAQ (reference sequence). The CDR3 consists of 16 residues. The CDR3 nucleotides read TGTGCCAGCAGCTTAGTATCGCGAGACGGAAAAAGGACCCAGTACTTC. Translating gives CASSLVSRDGKRTQYF.

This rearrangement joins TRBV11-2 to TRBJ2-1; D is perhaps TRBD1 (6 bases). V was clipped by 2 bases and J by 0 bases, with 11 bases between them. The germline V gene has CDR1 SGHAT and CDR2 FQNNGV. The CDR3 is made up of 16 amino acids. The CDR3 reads CASSLMHRVSYNEQFF. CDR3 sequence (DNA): TGTGCCAGCAGCTTAATGCACAGGGTCTCCTACAATGAGCAGTTCTTC.

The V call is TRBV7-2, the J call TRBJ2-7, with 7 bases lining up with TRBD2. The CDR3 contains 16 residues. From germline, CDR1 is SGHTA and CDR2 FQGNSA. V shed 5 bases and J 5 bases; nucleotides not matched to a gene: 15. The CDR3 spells CASSLNSGRSTHEQYF. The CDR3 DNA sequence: TGTGCCAGCAGCCTCAATTCCGGGAGGTCCACCCACGAGCAGTACTTC.

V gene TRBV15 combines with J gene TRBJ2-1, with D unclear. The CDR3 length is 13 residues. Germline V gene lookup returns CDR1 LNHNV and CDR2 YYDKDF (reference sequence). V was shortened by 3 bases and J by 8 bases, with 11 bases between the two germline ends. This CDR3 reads CATSREFPDEQFF. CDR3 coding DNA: TGTGCCACCAGCAGGGAGTTCCCGGATGAGCAGTTCTTC.

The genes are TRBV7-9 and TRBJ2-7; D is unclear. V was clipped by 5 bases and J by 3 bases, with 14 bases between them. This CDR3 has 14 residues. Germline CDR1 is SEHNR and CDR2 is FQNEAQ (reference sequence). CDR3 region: CASSPTTGFYEQYF. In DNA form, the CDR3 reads TGTGCCAGCAGCCCCACCACTGGGTTCTACGAGCAGTACTTC. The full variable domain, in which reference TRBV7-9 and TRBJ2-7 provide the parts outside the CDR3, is DTGVSQNPRHKITKRGQNVTFRCDPISEHNRLYWYRQTLGQGPEFLTYFQNEAQLEKSRLLSDRFSAERPKGSFSTLEIQRTEQGDSAMYLCASSPTTGFYEQYFGPGTRLTVT.

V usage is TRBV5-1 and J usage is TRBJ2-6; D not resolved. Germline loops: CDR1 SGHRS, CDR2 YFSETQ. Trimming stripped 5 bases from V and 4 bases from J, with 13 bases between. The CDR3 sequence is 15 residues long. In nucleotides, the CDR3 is TGCGCCAGCAGTCCGAGACCGGCCGGGGCCAACGTCCTGACTTTC. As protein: CASSPRPAGANVLTF.

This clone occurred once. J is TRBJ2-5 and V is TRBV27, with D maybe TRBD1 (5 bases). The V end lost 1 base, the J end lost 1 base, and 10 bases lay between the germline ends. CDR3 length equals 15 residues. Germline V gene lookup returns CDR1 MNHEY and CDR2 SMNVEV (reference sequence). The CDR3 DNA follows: TGTGCCAGCAGTTTATGGGGCAGAACCCAAGAGACCCAGTACTTC. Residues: CASSLWGRTQETQYF.

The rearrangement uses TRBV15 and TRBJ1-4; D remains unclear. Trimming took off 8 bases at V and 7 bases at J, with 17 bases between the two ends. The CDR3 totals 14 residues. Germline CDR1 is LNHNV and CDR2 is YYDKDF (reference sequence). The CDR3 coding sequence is TGTGCCACCGGATCGGTCCCGATTTTTGAAAAACTGTTTTTT. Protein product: CATGSVPIFEKLFF. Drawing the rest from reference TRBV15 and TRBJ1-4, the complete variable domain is DAMVIQNPRYQVTQFGKPVTLSCSQTLNHNVMYWYQQKSSQAPKLLFHYYDKDFNNEADTPDNFQSRRPNTSFCFLDIRSPGLGDTAMYLCATGSVPIFEKLFFGSGTQLSVL.

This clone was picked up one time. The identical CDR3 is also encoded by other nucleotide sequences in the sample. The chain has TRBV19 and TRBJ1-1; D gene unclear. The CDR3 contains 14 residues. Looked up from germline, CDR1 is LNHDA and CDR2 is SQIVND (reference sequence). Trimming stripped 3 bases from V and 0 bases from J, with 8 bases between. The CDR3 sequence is CASSIRQMNTEAFF. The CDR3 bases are TGTGCCAGTAGTATCCGCCAGATGAACACTGAAGCTTTCTTT. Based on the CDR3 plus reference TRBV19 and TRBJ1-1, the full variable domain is DGGITQSPKYLFRKEGQNVTLSCEQNLNHDAMYWYRQDPGQGLRLIYYSQIVNDFQKGDIAEGYSVSREKKESFPLTVTSAQKNPTAFYLCASSIRQMNTEAFFGQGTRLTVV.

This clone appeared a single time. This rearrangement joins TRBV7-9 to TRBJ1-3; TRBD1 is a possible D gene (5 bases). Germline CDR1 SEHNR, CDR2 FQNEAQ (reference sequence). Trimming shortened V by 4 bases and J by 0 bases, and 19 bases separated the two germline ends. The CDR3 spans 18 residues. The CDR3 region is CASSSVFRRGNSGNTIYF. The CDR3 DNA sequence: TGTGCCAGCAGCTCTGTTTTCCGAAGGGGCAACTCTGGAAACACCATATATTTT.

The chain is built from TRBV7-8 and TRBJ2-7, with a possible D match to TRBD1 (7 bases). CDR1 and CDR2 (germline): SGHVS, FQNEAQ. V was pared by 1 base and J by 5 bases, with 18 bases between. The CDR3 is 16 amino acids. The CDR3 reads CASSLGLSRGVDEQYF. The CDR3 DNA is TGTGCCAGCAGCTTAGGTCTCTCCAGGGGGGTTGACGAGCAGTACTTC.

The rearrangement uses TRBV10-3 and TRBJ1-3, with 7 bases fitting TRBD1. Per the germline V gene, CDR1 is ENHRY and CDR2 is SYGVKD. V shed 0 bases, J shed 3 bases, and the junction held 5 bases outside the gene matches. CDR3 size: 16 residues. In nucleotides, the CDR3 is TGTGCCATCAGTGAGTCCACAGGGGAATTTGGAAACACCATATATTTT. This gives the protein CAISESTGEFGNTIYF.

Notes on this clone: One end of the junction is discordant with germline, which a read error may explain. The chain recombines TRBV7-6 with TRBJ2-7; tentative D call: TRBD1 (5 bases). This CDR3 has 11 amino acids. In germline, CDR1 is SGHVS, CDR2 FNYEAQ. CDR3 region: CASKGIVGQYF. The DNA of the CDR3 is TGTGCAAGCAAGGGGATCGTTGGGCAGTACTTC.

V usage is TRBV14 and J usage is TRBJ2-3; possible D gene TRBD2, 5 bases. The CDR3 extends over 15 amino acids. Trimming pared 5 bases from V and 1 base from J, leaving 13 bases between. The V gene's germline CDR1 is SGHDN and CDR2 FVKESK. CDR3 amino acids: CASSSSQRRTDTQYF. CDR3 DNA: TGTGCCAGCAGCTCCAGCCAGCGGCGCACAGATACGCAGTATTTT.